Shown below are 32 T cell receptor beta chains from a single sample sequenced in a study of blood T cell repertoires in COVID-19. Some clones are missing from TCRdb's copy, which holds only in-frame ones; the method was immunoSEQ multiplex PCR. The table lists over 150,000 clones, approximately 84% of them singletons. Sequenced material: PBMCs or T cells enriched from blood (not recorded which). Source of these receptors: a woman in her twenties or thirties who had recovered from COVID-19.

This clone was observed a handful of times. The V and J genes are TRBV9 and TRBJ2-1; 11 nucleotides agree with TRBD2. J was trimmed by 5 bases and V by 1 base; bases with no gene match: 2. The CDR3 has 15 residues. Germline loops: CDR1 SGDLS, CDR2 YYNGEE. The CDR3 bases are TGTGCCAGCAGCGTACTAGCGGGAGGTAACAATGAGCAGTTCTTC. The encoded protein is CASSVLAGGNNEQFF.

This clone has a handful of counts. This chain links TRBV29-1 with TRBJ1-2; TRBD1 is a possible D gene (6 bases). Trimming removed 5 bases at V and 7 bases at J, with 17 bases between. The germline CDR1 and CDR2 sequences are SQVTM and ANQGSEA. This CDR3 region has 13 residues. Here the CDR3 DNA reads TGCAGCGTTTTTATAACAGGGATGTCTGGCTACACCTTC. Encoded protein: CSVFITGMSGYTF. Supplemented by reference TRBV29-1 and TRBJ1-2, the full variable domain reads SAVISQKPSRDICQRGTSLTIQCQVDSQVTMMFWYRQQPGQSLTLIATANQGSEATYESGFVIDKFPISRPNLTFSTLTVSNMSPEDSSIYLCSVFITGMSGYTFGSGTRLTVV.

V usage is TRBV9 and J usage is TRBJ1-5, with TRBD1 matching 7 bases. Looked up from germline, CDR1 is SGDLS and CDR2 is YYNGEE. The V gene end was trimmed by 0 bases and the J gene end by 6 bases; junction bases not matched to a gene: 9. This CDR3 has 16 amino acids. The CDR3 sequence is CASSVGDTPGGQPQHF. The CDR3 coding sequence is TGTGCCAGCAGCGTAGGGGACACCCCAGGGGGTCAGCCCCAGCATTTT.

The CDR3 region is CASSLVLETQYF. For the CDR3, the DNA is TGTGCCAGCAGCTTAGTCTTAGAGACCCAGTACTTC. This rearrangement joins TRBV11-1 to TRBJ2-5; D is undetermined. Germline V gene data show CDR1 as SGHAT and CDR2 as FQDESV (reference sequence). The length of the CDR3 is 12 residues. V gave up 1 base and J gave up 4 bases, with 4 bases separating them.

V gene TRBV7-6 combines with J gene TRBJ2-7; D gene ambiguous. V lost 0 bases to trimming and J lost 3 bases, with 6 bases between them. The CDR3 spans 13 residues. CDR1 is SGHVS and CDR2 is FNYEAQ in the germline V gene. The CDR3 nucleotides read TGTGCCAGCAGCTTAGCGGCAGACTACGAGCAGTACTTC. Translation: CASSLAADYEQYF. Full variable domain (remainder filled in from reference TRBV7-6 and TRBJ2-7): GAGVSQSPRYKVTKRGQDVALRCDPISGHVSLYWYRQALGQGPEFLTYFNYEAQQDKSGLPNDRFSAERPEGSISTLTIQRTEQRDSAMYRCASSLAADYEQYFGPGTRLTVT.

The chain has TRBV5-1 and TRBJ1-5, with 7 positions matching TRBD1. The CDR3 extends over 17 amino acids. The germline V gene encodes CDR1 SGHRS and CDR2 YFSETQ. V was pared by 2 bases and J by 0 bases, with 8 bases of the junction left unmatched. The CDR3, as DNA: TGCGCCAGCAGCTTAGGGGGCGACTTGTTTAGCAATCAGCCCCAGCATTTT. It translates to CASSLGGDLFSNQPQHF.

The gene calls are TRBV28 and TRBJ1-5; 7 bases agree with TRBD1. CDR3 size: 13 residues. The germline V gene encodes CDR1 MDHEN and CDR2 SYDVKM. Unmatched junction bases numbered 7, after V lost 4 bases and J lost 10 bases. CDR3 amino acids: CASSSGTARPQHF. CDR3 DNA sequence: TGTGCCAGCAGTTCCGGGACAGCTCGCCCCCAGCATTTT.

The J gene is TRBJ1-2, the V gene TRBV28, with no clear D. V shed 7 bases and J shed 1 base, with 4 bases lying between them. Per germline, CDR1 MDHEN and CDR2 SYDVKM. CDR3 length: 11 residues. The CDR3 loop reads CASNYNYGYTF. CDR3 coding DNA: TGTGCCAGCAACTATAACTATGGCTACACCTTC.

V usage is TRBV19 and J usage is TRBJ2-2; TRBD2 is a possible D gene (7 bases). Per germline, CDR1 LNHDA and CDR2 SQIVND (reference sequence). Trimming took off 4 bases at V and 3 bases at J, with 18 bases between the two ends. The CDR3 sequence is 17 residues long. The CDR3 DNA follows: TGTGCCAGTAGTACCACCCGGGGGGCGGGATACACCGGGGAGCTGTTTTTT. The encoded protein is CASSTTRGAGYTGELFF.

V is TRBV15 and J is TRBJ1-1; D may be TRBD1 (5 bases). This CDR3 is 13 amino acids long. V shed 1 base and J shed 12 bases, with 15 bases lying between them. The germline V gene has CDR1 LNHNV and CDR2 YYDKDF (reference sequence). The CDR3 protein is CATSRGGTSVTFF. The CDR3 DNA reads as TGTGCCACCAGCAGAGGCGGGACGTCCGTGACTTTCTTT.

The chain uses TRBV5-1 and TRBJ2-5; 7 nucleotides line up with TRBD2. The V and J ends lost 0 bases and 1 base, in that order; junction bases with no gene match: 3. Germline V CDR1 and CDR2: SGHRS, YFSETQ. The CDR3 length is 15 residues. The CDR3 coding sequence is TGCGCCAGCAGCTTGGTTAGACTAGCCCAAGAGACCCAGTACTTC. It specifies CASSLVRLAQETQYF.

The V and J genes are TRBV10-1 and TRBJ2-1; 10 nucleotides match TRBD2. The V gene end was trimmed by 3 bases and the J gene end by 4 bases; junction bases not matched to a gene: 9. In germline, CDR1 is WNHNN, CDR2 SYGVQD (reference sequence). This CDR3 comprises 17 residues. The CDR3 loop is CASSDFSGGPGYNEQFF. The CDR3 DNA sequence: TGCGCCAGCAGTGACTTTAGCGGGGGGCCCGGATACAATGAGCAGTTCTTC.

The chain is built from TRBV2 and TRBJ1-5; weak D call: TRBD1 (5 bases). Trimming cost V 5 bases and J 0 bases, with 11 bases left between them. From germline, CDR1 is SNHLY and CDR2 FYNNEI. The CDR3 sequence is 15 residues long. DNA of the CDR3: TGTGCCAGCAGTAAAGACAGTAATAGCAATCAGCCCCAGCATTTT. It codes for CASSKDSNSNQPQHF.

The chain combines TRBV2 with TRBJ1-4; 10 bases are a match to TRBD1. The ends lost 6 bases at V and 8 bases at J; junction bases unmatched: 0. The CDR3 extends over 12 amino acids. Per the germline V gene, CDR1 is SNHLY and CDR2 is FYNNEI. Written as DNA, the CDR3 is TGTGCCAGCAGGACAGGGGGCGAAAAACTGTTTTTT. It yields the protein CASRTGGEKLFF.

V gene TRBV7-9 combines with J gene TRBJ1-2, with 7 bases that match TRBD1. The V and J ends lost 1 base and 4 bases, in that order; junction bases with no gene match: 6. Germline CDR1 is SEHNR and CDR2 is FQNEAQ (reference sequence). CDR3 length: 15 amino acids. Here the CDR3 DNA reads TGTGCCAGCAGCTTAGGGGGACAGAGTCCCTATGGCTACACCTTC. It encodes CASSLGGQSPYGYTF.

The genes are TRBV27 and TRBJ1-1; a possible D gene is TRBD1 (5 bases). V lost 5 bases, J lost 4 bases, and 14 bases lay in between. This CDR3 spans 14 amino acids. Per the germline V gene, CDR1 is MNHEY and CDR2 is SMNVEV (reference sequence). CDR3 sequence: CASSLEGRGTEAFF. The CDR3 region has the DNA TGTGCCAGCAGTCTGGAGGGGAGGGGCACTGAAGCTTTCTTT.

The rearrangement joins TRBV10-3 to TRBJ1-2; D remains ambiguous. Germline V gene data show CDR1 as ENHRY and CDR2 as SYGVKD. Trimming pared 3 bases from V and 4 bases from J, leaving 12 bases between. The CDR3 is made up of 14 amino acids. The DNA for the CDR3 is TGTGCCATCAGTGACCAAGACACCTTCTATGGCTACACCTTC. Protein: CAISDQDTFYGYTF.

The chain links TRBV2 to TRBJ1-4, with TRBD1 matching 7 bases. The CDR3 has 16 residues. V gave up 6 bases and J gave up 3 bases; unmatched junction bases: 10. Per the germline V gene, CDR1 is SNHLY and CDR2 is FYNNEI. The CDR3 is CASSLPTGWPNEKLFF. DNA of the CDR3: TGTGCCAGCAGCCTCCCGACAGGGTGGCCTAATGAAAAACTGTTTTTT.

CDR3 sequence: CASSGGAPSGANVLTF. Here the CDR3 DNA reads TGTGCCAGCAGTGGGGGAGCACCCTCTGGGGCCAACGTCCTGACTTTC. This chain connects TRBV2 to TRBJ2-6; D perhaps matches TRBD2 (5 bases). CDR1 is SNHLY, CDR2 FYNNEI, per germline. The CDR3 loop spans 16 amino acids. V lost 4 bases, J lost 0 bases, and 10 bases lay in between.

This chain links TRBV7-2 with TRBJ1-2; D gene ambiguous. The V gene lost 1 base and the J gene lost 3 bases, with 6 bases spanning the gap. The CDR3 is made up of 13 amino acids. From germline, CDR1 is SGHTA and CDR2 FQGNSA. The CDR3 nucleotides read TGTGCCAGCAGCTTAGACAGCCACTATGGCTACACCTTC. Its translation is CASSLDSHYGYTF.

This sequence joins TRBV5-1 and TRBJ1-1; TRBD1 is a possible D gene (5 bases). The V and J ends lost 4 bases and 3 bases respectively, with 10 bases between them. Germline V gene data show CDR1 as SGHRS and CDR2 as YFSETQ. This CDR3 has 13 residues. The CDR3 coding sequence is TGCGCCAGCAGCCGAAGGGGCTACACTGAAGCTTTCTTT. Its translation: CASSRRGYTEAFF.

The chain has TRBV5-1 and TRBJ1-1; 7 positions match TRBD1. Germline-derived CDR1 and CDR2 are SGHRS and YFSETQ. V lost 4 bases and J lost 0; bases outside the gene matches: 3. The CDR3 spans 14 residues. CDR3 DNA: TGCGCCAGCAGCCAGACAGGGTTGAACACTGAAGCTTTCTTT. This sequence encodes CASSQTGLNTEAFF.

This clone was detected only a few times. The gene calls are TRBV29-1 and TRBJ2-1; 10 positions match TRBD2. V dropped 4 bases and J dropped 0; count of bases not matched to a gene: 6. There are 16 residues in the CDR3. Germline lookup yields CDR1 SQVTM and CDR2 ANQGSEA. This CDR3 reads CSVASSGGYSYNEQFF. As DNA, the CDR3 is TGCAGCGTTGCTAGTAGCGGGGGGTACTCCTACAATGAGCAGTTCTTC.

The chain carries TRBV13 and TRBJ2-5; 14 nucleotides agree with TRBD2. The CDR3 length is 17 residues. CDR1 is PRHDT, CDR2 FYEKMQ, per germline (reference sequence). J was trimmed by 5 bases and V by 4 bases; bases with no gene match: 9. The CDR3 DNA sequence: TGTGCCAGCAGCTCAGCGACTAGCGGGAGGGCTGGTGAGACCCAGTACTTC. Translating gives CASSSATSGRAGETQYF.

This sequence joins TRBV28 and TRBJ1-5, with 11 bases fitting TRBD1. The CDR3 has 15 residues. CDR1 and CDR2 (germline): MDHEN, SYDVKM. Trimming took 8 bases from V and 6 from J; bases not matched to a gene: 9. CDR3 protein: CASGRTGGFGQPQHF. As DNA, the CDR3 is TGTGCCAGCGGAAGGACAGGGGGCTTCGGTCAGCCCCAGCATTTT.

The chain is built from TRBV5-1 and TRBJ2-7; 7 nucleotides match TRBD1. Germline assignment: CDR1 SGHRS and CDR2 YFSETQ. J gave up 2 bases and V 7 bases, and 9 bases lay outside the gene matches. The CDR3 extends over 14 amino acids. CDR3 sequence: CASRPDRPPYEQYF. The CDR3 nucleotides are TGCGCCAGCCGCCCGGACAGGCCGCCCTACGAGCAGTACTTC.

This chain joins TRBV5-6 and TRBJ1-2; D might be TRBD1 (6 bases). The V and J ends lost 2 bases and 8 bases respectively, with 13 bases between them. The CDR3 consists of 13 residues. Germline V gene data show CDR1 as SGHDT and CDR2 as YYEEEE. The CDR3 nucleotides read TGTGCCAGCAGCTTAACACAGGGTAGCGGCTACACCTTC. This gives the protein CASSLTQGSGYTF.

This chain connects TRBV5-6 to TRBJ1-2, with D tentatively TRBD1 (6 bases). The CDR3 has 15 amino acids. Between the trimmed V and J ends, which lost 0 bases and 3 bases, there was a span of 12 bases. Per the germline V gene, CDR1 is SGHDT and CDR2 is YYEEEE. The CDR3 bases are TGTGCCAGCAGCTTGGCCGGAGGACAGCACTATGGCTACACCTTC. It is translated as CASSLAGGQHYGYTF.

CDR3 DNA sequence: TGTGCCAGCCGCCTAACGGGCTACACCTTC. Residues: CASRLTGYTF. The chain is built from TRBV2 and TRBJ1-2; no clear D gene. Germline V gene sequence: CDR1 SNHLY, CDR2 FYNNEI. The V gene lost 8 bases and the J gene lost 8 bases, with 9 bases spanning the gap. The CDR3 length is 10 residues.

The gene calls are TRBV7-8 and TRBJ2-1; 8 bases line up with TRBD1. V lost 2 bases to trimming and J lost 8 bases; unmatched junction nucleotides: 5. The CDR3 sequence is 14 residues long. The germline V gene has CDR1 SGHVS and CDR2 FQNEAQ. For the CDR3, the DNA is TGTGCCAGCAGCTTACTCAGGGGGCGAGATGAGCAGTTCTTC. It yields the protein CASSLLRGRDEQFF.

The chain couples TRBV7-9 to TRBJ2-2, with TRBD2 as a possible D gene (5 bases). CDR1 is SEHNR and CDR2 is FQNEAQ in the germline V gene (reference sequence). Trimming stripped 3 bases from V and 0 bases from J, with 11 bases between. CDR3 length: 16 residues. The CDR3 is CASSFGLSANTGELFF. Written as DNA, the CDR3 is TGTGCCAGCAGCTTCGGACTGTCCGCGAACACCGGGGAGCTGTTTTTT.

The gene calls are TRBV28 and TRBJ2-2; D gene unclear. Germline CDR1 reads MDHEN; CDR2 reads SYDVKM. V was pared by 3 bases and J by 4 bases, with 15 bases between. The CDR3 sequence is 16 residues long. CDR3 coding DNA: TGTGCCAGCAGTTTCCTCCGAGCTCGGTCCACCGGGGAGCTGTTTTTT. This encodes CASSFLRARSTGELFF.